The 27 T cell receptor beta chains in this list originate from one sample, sequenced in a study of technical replicates of blood from a few donors. Clones were read by immunoSEQ multiplex PCR, and TCRdb kept only the in-frame ones, dropping some. The table lists about 70,000 clones, around 86% of them singletons. Source material: PBMCs. Every receptor here comes from a human donor in good health. Some clones in this sample may be carry-over from other donors' samples.

The J gene is TRBJ2-5, the V gene TRBV6-6; D might be TRBD1 (5 bases). Germline V gene lookup returns CDR1 MNHNY and CDR2 SVGAGI (reference sequence). The V and J ends lost 5 bases and 5 bases respectively, with 12 bases between them. The CDR3 contains 13 residues. This chain's CDR3 is CASSHPPGETQYF. CDR3 nucleotide sequence: TGTGCCAGCAGTCACCCCCCAGGGGAGACCCAGTACTTC.

The chain employs TRBV12-1 and TRBJ2-7; the tabulated D call, TRBD2, remains unverified against the DNA. TRBV12-1 is noted as a pseudogene. The CDR3 consists of 15 residues. Written as DNA, the CDR3 is TGTGCCAGCAGCTCCAGCGAGTGCAAAGCCTACGAGCAGTACTTC. It specifies CASSSSECKAYEQYF.

The chain carries TRBV18 and TRBJ2-5, with a possible D match to TRBD1 (5 bases). The CDR3 covers 19 residues. Trimming removed 2 bases at V and 3 bases at J, with 25 bases between. Germline lookup yields CDR1 KGHSH and CDR2 LQKENI. The chain's CDR3 is CASSPAVSGLRVGEETQYF. The CDR3 DNA sequence: TGTGCCAGCTCACCAGCTGTGTCAGGTCTCAGGGTAGGAGAAGAGACCCAGTACTTC.

This sequence joins TRBV29-1 and TRBJ1-2; D may be TRBD1 (6 bases). CDR1 is SQVTM and CDR2 is ANQGSEA in the germline V gene. V was clipped by 5 bases and J by 2 bases, with 18 bases between them. This CDR3 comprises 15 residues. In DNA, the CDR3 is TGCAGCGTTCCGTCGCCAGGGGCTTCAAACTATGGCTACACCTTC. Translated: CSVPSPGASNYGYTF.

This clone was picked up one time. The gene calls are TRBV15 and TRBJ1-1; D unclear. Germline-derived CDR1 and CDR2 are LNHNV and YYDKDF (reference sequence). V lost 2 bases, J lost 11 bases, and 18 bases lay in between. This CDR3 has 14 residues. CDR3 protein: CATSRSLDSNEAFF. Written as DNA, the CDR3 is TGTGCCACCAGCAGATCGCTCGACTCAAATGAGGCTTTCTTT.

CDR3 nucleotides: TGTGCCAGCAGTTTGCCCAGGGGATATGGCTACACCTTC. This codes for CASSLPRGYGYTF. The chain links TRBV28 to TRBJ1-2, with D maybe TRBD1 (6 bases). The germline V gene encodes CDR1 MDHEN and CDR2 SYDVKM. With 3 bases removed from V and 5 bases from J, the gap between germline ends came to 10 bases. The CDR3 has 13 residues.

The rearrangement joins TRBV11-2 to TRBJ2-5; 8 nucleotides align to TRBD2. V dropped 6 bases and J dropped 5; count of bases not matched to a gene: 8. The length of the CDR3 is 14 residues. Germline CDR1 and CDR2: SGHAT and FQNNGV. CDR3 sequence: CASSPGGGDETQYF. CDR3 bases: TGTGCCAGCAGTCCGGGAGGGGGGGACGAGACCCAGTACTTC.

This chain links TRBV2 with TRBJ1-6, with D possibly being TRBD1 (5 bases). This CDR3 is built from 17 residues. From germline, CDR1 is SNHLY and CDR2 FYNNEI. V was trimmed by 7 bases and J by 1 base, leaving 17 bases between them. This chain's CDR3 is CASKGSLKGSYNSPLHF. The CDR3 region has the DNA TGTGCCAGCAAGGGCTCTCTAAAGGGGTCCTATAATTCACCCCTCCACTTT. The full variable domain, in which reference TRBV2 and TRBJ1-6 provide the parts outside the CDR3, is EPEVTQTPSHQVTQMGQEVILRCVPISNHLYFYWYRQILGQKVEFLVSFYNNEISEKSEIFDDQFSVERPDGSNFTLKIRSTKLEDSAMYFCASKGSLKGSYNSPLHFGNGTRLTVT.

About this clone itself: Other DNA sequences in this specimen translate into the identical CDR3. The V call is TRBV7-2, the J call TRBJ2-7, with D hard to call. With 1 base removed from V and 5 bases from J, the gap between germline ends came to 12 bases. The CDR3 runs to 14 residues. Germline CDR1 and CDR2: SGHTA and FQGNSA. The CDR3 reads CASSLGGSRNEQYF. The CDR3 DNA reads as TGTGCCAGCAGCTTAGGTGGGTCTAGGAACGAGCAGTACTTC.

This sequence joins TRBV5-1 and TRBJ1-5, with TRBD1 matching over 8 bases. V lost 0 bases to trimming and J lost 6 bases; unmatched junction nucleotides: 5. Germline loops: CDR1 SGHRS, CDR2 YFSETQ. The CDR3 runs to 15 residues. CDR3 DNA sequence: TGCGCCAGCAGCTTGGGACAGGGGAGGCCTCAGCCCCAGCATTTT. Translating gives CASSLGQGRPQPQHF.

The chain couples TRBV5-1 to TRBJ2-7; possibly TRBD2 for D (6 bases). CDR3 size: 14 residues. Trimming took off 0 bases at V and 6 bases at J, with 13 bases between the two ends. In germline, CDR1 is SGHRS, CDR2 YFSETQ. The CDR3 is CASSLVGGSVEQYF. CDR3 in DNA: TGCGCCAGCAGCTTGGTTGGAGGGTCTGTCGAGCAGTACTTC.

This sequence joins TRBV11-2 and TRBJ2-7; D is undetermined. V lost 3 bases and J lost 3, with 3 bases in between. Germline CDR1 reads SGHAT; CDR2 reads FQNNGV. The CDR3 spans 11 residues. This CDR3 is CASSFHYEQYF. The CDR3 nucleotides read TGTGCCAGCAGCTTCCACTACGAGCAGTACTTC.

V gene TRBV4-1 combines with J gene TRBJ2-3; TRBD2 matches 16 bases. The CDR3 covers 20 residues. Trimming cost V 0 bases and J 0 bases; bases outside gene matches: 6. Germline CDR1 MGHRA, CDR2 YSYEKL. The CDR3: CASSQEPGTSGRASTDTQYF. For the CDR3, the DNA is TGCGCCAGCAGCCAAGAACCCGGGACTAGCGGGAGGGCCAGCACAGATACGCAGTATTTT.

V is TRBV11-2 and J is TRBJ1-3; TRBD1 is a possible D gene (6 bases). Trimming shortened V by 3 bases and J by 3 bases, and 9 bases separated the two germline ends. Germline CDR1 and CDR2: SGHAT and FQNNGV. The CDR3 totals 14 residues. CDR3 sequence reads: CASSFDRNGNTIYF. CDR3 bases: TGTGCCAGCAGCTTTGACAGGAATGGAAACACCATATATTTT.

CDR3 loop: CASRGLDQETQYF. The CDR3 region has the DNA TGTGCCAGTAGGGGACTAGACCAAGAGACCCAGTACTTC. J is TRBJ2-5 and V is TRBV19; 8 positions agree with TRBD2. Germline V lookup: CDR1 LNHDA, CDR2 SQIVND (reference sequence). V was pared by 6 bases and J by 0 bases, with 0 bases of the junction left unmatched. CDR3 length: 13 amino acids.

The CDR3 DNA is TGTGCCACCAGCAGAGCAACAGGGGGCTGGGACTATGGCTACACCTTC. Encoded protein: CATSRATGGWDYGYTF. This chain links TRBV15 with TRBJ1-2, with 9 bases aligning to TRBD1. This CDR3 has 16 amino acids. Germline lookup yields CDR1 LNHNV and CDR2 YYDKDF (reference sequence). V lost 1 base and J lost 3; bases outside the gene matches: 6.

The CDR3 nucleotides are TGCGCCAGCAGCATGGGGGTCAGGGGGAACACTGAAGCTTTCTTT. Amino acids: CASSMGVRGNTEAFF. This rearrangement joins TRBV5-1 to TRBJ1-1; D is possibly TRBD1 (6 bases). The CDR3 covers 15 residues. Germline assignment: CDR1 SGHRS and CDR2 YFSETQ. V lost 4 bases, J lost 1 base, and 14 bases lay in between.

The chain employs TRBV2 and TRBJ1-6; TRBD1 might be the D (5 bases). CDR1 is SNHLY, CDR2 FYNNEI, per germline. CDR3 length equals 15 residues. Trimming stripped 2 bases from V and 7 bases from J, with 12 bases between. The CDR3 is CASSESAGWNSPLHF. CDR3 bases: TGTGCCAGCAGTGAATCTGCAGGGTGGAATTCACCCCTCCACTTT.

This clone appeared once. CDR3 amino acids: CASSLVGGWSEQYF. CDR3 sequence (DNA): TGTGCCAGCAGCTTGGTCGGGGGTTGGTCCGAGCAGTACTTC. The chain links TRBV5-5 to TRBJ2-7; a possible D gene is TRBD2 (6 bases). The CDR3 totals 14 residues. The germline V gene has CDR1 SGHKS and CDR2 YYEKEE (reference sequence). V lost 0 bases and J 6 bases, leaving 13 bases between the germline ends.

DNA of the CDR3: TGTGCCAGCAGCGAACGGGACAGGGAGAGAACCGGGGAGCTGTTTTTT. Its translation is CASSERDRERTGELFF. The chain couples TRBV7-9 to TRBJ2-2; TRBD1 agrees at 9 bases. The CDR3 extends over 16 amino acids. CDR1 and CDR2 (germline): SEHNR, FQNEAQ (reference sequence). V lost 5 bases, J lost 5 bases, and 9 bases stayed unmatched.

V and J are TRBV30 and TRBJ2-7; TRBD2 is a possible D gene (5 bases). The germline gives CDR1 GTSNPN, CDR2 SVGIG (reference sequence). CDR3 length equals 14 residues. The ends were cut back, 2 bases at V and 3 bases at J, with 14 bases in the middle. For the CDR3, the DNA is TGTGCCTGGAGTTCCAATCTAGCTGTCTACGAGCAGTACTTC. Amino acids: CAWSSNLAVYEQYF.

Only one count was recorded for this clone. This sequence joins TRBV9 and TRBJ2-2, with TRBD2 as a possible D gene (7 bases). The CDR3 spans 15 residues. Germline V CDR1 and CDR2: SGDLS, YYNGEE. The ends were cut back, 4 bases at V and 7 bases at J, with 17 bases in the middle. The CDR3 sequence is CASSPPRGGSGELFF. CDR3 DNA: TGTGCCAGCAGCCCCCCGAGGGGGGGGAGCGGGGAGCTGTTTTTT. The complete variable domain, with remaining parts taken from reference TRBV9 and TRBJ2-2, reads DSGVTQTPKHLITATGQRVTLRCSPRSGDLSVYWYQQSLDQGLQFLIQYYNGEERAKGNILERFSAQQFPDLHSELNLSSLELGDSALYFCASSPPRGGSGELFFGEGSRLTVL.

The V gene is TRBV10-2, the J gene TRBJ1-1; TRBD1 matches 7 bases. The CDR3 runs 16 residues. The germline V gene has CDR1 WSHSY and CDR2 SAAADI. After removal of 6 bases from V and 7 bases from J, the junction contained 17 bases not matched to a gene. The CDR3 loop is CASSGFIQGRRSEAFF. CDR3 DNA sequence: TGCGCCAGCAGCGGATTCATACAGGGGAGGAGGAGTGAAGCTTTCTTT.

V is TRBV7-2 and J is TRBJ1-2, with unresolved D. The CDR3 totals 17 residues. CDR1 and CDR2 from the germline V gene are SGHTA and FQGNSA. The V end was cut by 2 bases, the J end by 8 bases, with 24 bases between. CDR3 region: CASSLMGAGTATQGYTF. CDR3 nucleotides: TGTGCCAGCAGCTTAATGGGCGCGGGAACCGCTACCCAGGGCTACACCTTC.

The V gene is TRBV7-9, the J gene TRBJ1-1, with D possibly being TRBD1 (6 bases). The CDR3 loop spans 16 amino acids. Germline V gene data show CDR1 as SEHNR and CDR2 as FQNEAQ (reference sequence). V was shortened by 6 bases and J by 3 bases, with 20 bases between the two germline ends. The CDR3 loop is CASRWDNLDKDTEAFF. Written as DNA, the CDR3 is TGTGCCAGCAGGTGGGACAACCTTGATAAGGACACTGAAGCTTTCTTT.

This chain links TRBV19 with TRBJ2-7, with 10 bases lining up with TRBD2. With V trimmed by 4 bases and J by 2 bases, 8 bases remained unmatched. The length of the CDR3 is 16 residues. Looked up from germline, CDR1 is LNHDA and CDR2 is SQIVND (reference sequence). The CDR3 loop is CASSTLGSGGTYEQYF. CDR3 bases: TGTGCCAGTAGTACCCTGGGTAGCGGGGGGACCTACGAGCAGTACTTC.

V usage is TRBV4-1 and J usage is TRBJ2-4; possibly TRBD2 for D (6 bases). The germline CDR1 and CDR2 sequences are MGHRA and YSYEKL. V was shortened by 2 bases and J by 0 bases, with 8 bases between the two germline ends. There are 15 residues in the CDR3. The CDR3 loop reads CASSQRGLAKNIQYF. The CDR3, as DNA: TGCGCCAGCAGCCAAAGGGGACTAGCCAAAAACATTCAGTACTTC.